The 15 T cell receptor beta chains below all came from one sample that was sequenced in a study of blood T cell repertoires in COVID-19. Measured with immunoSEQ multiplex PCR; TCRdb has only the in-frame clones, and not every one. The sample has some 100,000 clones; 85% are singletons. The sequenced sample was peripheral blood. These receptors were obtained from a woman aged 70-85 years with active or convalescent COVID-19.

The CDR3, as DNA: TGCGCCAGCAGCTTGGGGAAGGGAGGCAATCAGCCCCAGCATTTT. Amino acids: CASSLGKGGNQPQHF. This chain joins TRBV5-1 and TRBJ1-5; D ambiguous. This CDR3 region has 15 residues. Germline CDR1 and CDR2: SGHRS and YFSETQ. Trimming stripped 0 bases from V and 2 bases from J, with 9 bases between.

This chain's CDR3 is CASGPGVPETQYF. The CDR3 DNA sequence: TGTGCTAGTGGCCCGGGGGTCCCAGAGACCCAGTACTTC. J is TRBJ2-5 and V is TRBV12-5, with a tentative D call TRBD2 (6 bases). The CDR3 consists of 13 residues. CDR1 is LGHNT, CDR2 FRNRAP, per germline. V shed 6 bases and J shed 4 bases, with 12 bases lying between them. Full variable domain (outside the CDR3, taken from reference TRBV12-5 and TRBJ2-5): DARVTQTPRHKVTEMGQEVTMRCQPILGHNTVFWYRQTMMQGLELLAYFRNRAPLDDSGMPKDRFSAEMPDATLATLKIQPSEPRDSAVYFCASGPGVPETQYFGPGTRLLVL.

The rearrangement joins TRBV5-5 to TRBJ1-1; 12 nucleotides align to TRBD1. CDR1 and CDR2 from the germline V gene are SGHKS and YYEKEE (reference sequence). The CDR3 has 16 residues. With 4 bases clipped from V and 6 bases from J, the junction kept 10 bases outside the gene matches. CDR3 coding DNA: TGTGCCAGCAGCCTCCCGGCGGGACAGGGGGCCGCTGAAGCTTTCTTT. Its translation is CASSLPAGQGAAEAFF.

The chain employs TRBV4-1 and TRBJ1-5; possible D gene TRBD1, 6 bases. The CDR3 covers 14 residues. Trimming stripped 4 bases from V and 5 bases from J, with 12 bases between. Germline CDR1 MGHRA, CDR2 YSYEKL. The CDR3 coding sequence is TGCGCCAGCAGCCCCCGGGACACAGATCAGCCCCAGCATTTT. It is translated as CASSPRDTDQPQHF.

CDR3 DNA: TGTGCCAGCAGCCCAACCGACAGGGGGAGCAATCAGCCCCAGCATTTT. Protein: CASSPTDRGSNQPQHF. This sequence joins TRBV28 and TRBJ1-5, with 9 bases that match TRBD1. Germline-derived CDR1 and CDR2 are MDHEN and SYDVKM. This CDR3 contains 16 residues. The V and J ends lost 6 bases and 1 base, in that order; junction bases with no gene match: 7.

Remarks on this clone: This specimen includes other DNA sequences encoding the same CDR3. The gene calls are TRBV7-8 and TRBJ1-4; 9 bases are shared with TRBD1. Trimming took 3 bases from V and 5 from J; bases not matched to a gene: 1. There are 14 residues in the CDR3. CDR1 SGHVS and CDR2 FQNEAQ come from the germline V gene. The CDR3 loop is CASSLDRGNEKLFF. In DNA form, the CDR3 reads TGTGCCAGCAGCTTGGACAGGGGAAATGAAAAACTGTTTTTT.

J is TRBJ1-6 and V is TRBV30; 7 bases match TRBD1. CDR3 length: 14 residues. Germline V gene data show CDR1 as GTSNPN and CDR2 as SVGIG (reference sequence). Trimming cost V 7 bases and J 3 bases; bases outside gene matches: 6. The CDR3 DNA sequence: TGTGCCTTGAGGGACAGCCTCTATAATTCACCCCTCCACTTT. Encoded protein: CALRDSLYNSPLHF. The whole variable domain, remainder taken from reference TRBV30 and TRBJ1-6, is SQTIHQWPATLVQPVGSPLSLECTVEGTSNPNLYWYRQAAGRGLQLLFYSVGIGQISSEVPQNLSASRPQDRQFILSSKKLLLSDSGFYLCALRDSLYNSPLHFGNGTRLTVT.

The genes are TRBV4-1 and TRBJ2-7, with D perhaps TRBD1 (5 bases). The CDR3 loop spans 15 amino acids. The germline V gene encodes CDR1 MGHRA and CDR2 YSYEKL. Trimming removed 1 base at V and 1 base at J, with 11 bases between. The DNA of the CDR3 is TGCGCCAGCAGCCAAGGAAGGGGTGAGTCCTACGAGCAGTACTTC. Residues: CASSQGRGESYEQYF.

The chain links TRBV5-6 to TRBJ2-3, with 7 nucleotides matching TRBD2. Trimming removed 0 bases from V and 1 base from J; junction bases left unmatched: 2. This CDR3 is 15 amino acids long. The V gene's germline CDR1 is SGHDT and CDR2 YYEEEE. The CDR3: CASSLVSGGTDTQYF. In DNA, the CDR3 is TGTGCCAGCAGCTTGGTGAGCGGGGGCACAGATACGCAGTATTTT.

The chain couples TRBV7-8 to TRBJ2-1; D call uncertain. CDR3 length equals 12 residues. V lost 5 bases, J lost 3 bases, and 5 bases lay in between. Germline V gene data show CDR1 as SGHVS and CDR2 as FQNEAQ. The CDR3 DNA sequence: TGTGCCAGCAGCCCGTACTACAATGAGCAGTTCTTC. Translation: CASSPYYNEQFF.

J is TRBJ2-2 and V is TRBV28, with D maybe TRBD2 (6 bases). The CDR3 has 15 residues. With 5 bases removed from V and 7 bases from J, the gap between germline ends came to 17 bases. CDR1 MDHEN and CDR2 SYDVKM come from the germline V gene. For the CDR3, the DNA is TGTGCCAGCAGTCGCCCGACTAGTTTGGTCGGGGAGCTGTTTTTT. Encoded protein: CASSRPTSLVGELFF.

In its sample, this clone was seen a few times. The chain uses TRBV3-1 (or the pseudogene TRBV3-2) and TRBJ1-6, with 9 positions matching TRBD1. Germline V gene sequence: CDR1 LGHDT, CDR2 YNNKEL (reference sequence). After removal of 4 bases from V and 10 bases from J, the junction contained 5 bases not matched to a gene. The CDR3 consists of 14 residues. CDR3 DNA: TGTGCCAGCAGCCCGGGACAGGGCCCCTCACCCCTCCACTTT. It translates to CASSPGQGPSPLHF.

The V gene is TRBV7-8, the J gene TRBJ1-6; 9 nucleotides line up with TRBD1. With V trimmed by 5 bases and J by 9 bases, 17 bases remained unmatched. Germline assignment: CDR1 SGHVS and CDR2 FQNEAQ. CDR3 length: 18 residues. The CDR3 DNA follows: TGTGCCAGCAGCACCCGTCGAGGACAGGGGACGGGTGGTTCACCCCTCCACTTT. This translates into CASSTRRGQGTGGSPLHF.

The chain's CDR3 is CASSSGQPYGYTF. In DNA, the CDR3 is TGTGCCAGCAGTTCCGGACAGCCCTATGGCTACACCTTC. V gene TRBV28 combines with J gene TRBJ1-2; perhaps TRBD1 as D (6 bases). Germline assignment: CDR1 MDHEN and CDR2 SYDVKM. V lost 4 bases and J 4 bases, leaving 10 bases between the germline ends. The CDR3 consists of 13 residues.

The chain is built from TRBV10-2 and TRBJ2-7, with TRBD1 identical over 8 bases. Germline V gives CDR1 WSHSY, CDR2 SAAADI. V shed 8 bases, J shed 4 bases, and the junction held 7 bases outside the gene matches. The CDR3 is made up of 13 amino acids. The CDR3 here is CASRTDRAYEQYF. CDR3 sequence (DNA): TGCGCCAGCCGGACGGACAGGGCATACGAGCAGTACTTC.